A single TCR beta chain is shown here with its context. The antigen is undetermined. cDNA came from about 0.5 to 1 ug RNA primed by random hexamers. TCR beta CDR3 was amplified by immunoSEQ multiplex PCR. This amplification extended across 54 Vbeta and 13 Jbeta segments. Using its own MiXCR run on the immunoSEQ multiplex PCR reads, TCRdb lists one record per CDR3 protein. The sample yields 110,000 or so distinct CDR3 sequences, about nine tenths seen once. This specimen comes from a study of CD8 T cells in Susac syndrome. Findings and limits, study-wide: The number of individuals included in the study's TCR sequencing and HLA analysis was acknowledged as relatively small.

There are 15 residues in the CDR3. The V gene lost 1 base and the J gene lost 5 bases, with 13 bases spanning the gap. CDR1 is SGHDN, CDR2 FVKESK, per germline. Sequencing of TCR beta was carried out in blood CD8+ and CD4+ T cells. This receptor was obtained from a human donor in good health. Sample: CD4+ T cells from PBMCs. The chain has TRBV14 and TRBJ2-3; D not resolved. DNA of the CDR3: TGTGCCAGCAGCCAAGGGCCAGGACGGCGAGATACGCAGTATTTT. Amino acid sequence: CASSQGPGRRDTQYF.